The clone carrying this TCR beta chain was seen repeatedly, ten times or more. The data originate from a study of T cells in Graves' hyperthyroidism and ophthalmopathy. V was cut by 9 bases and J by 4 bases, with 10 bases left in between. The CDR3 sequence is 12 residues long. Amplification of TCR beta CDR3 regions used RNA as the template. In the first-round RT-PCR of the TCR CDR3, the HTBI primer set was used. TCRdb redid the calling of the multiplex PCR reads with MiXCR, one entry per CDR3 protein. The table lists about 420,000 distinct CDR3 sequences, 15% to 19% of them singletons, with approximately 7.5% in the top ten.

This sequence originates from a woman between 18 and 29 years old with Graves' hyperthyroidism. The chain recombines TRBV12-3 or TRBV12-4 with TRBJ1-3; D gene uncertain. The sample consisted of blood. CDR3 nucleotide sequence: TGTGCCAGTAGAATCGAGGGAAACACCATATATTTT. It translates to CASRIEGNTIYF.